The 20 T cell receptor beta chains given below trace back to one sample, sequenced in a study of T cell changes during pregnancy in multiple sclerosis. TCRdb keeps only in-frame clones here, not all; method: immunoSEQ multiplex PCR. The sample has about 93,000 clones; 85% to 95% are singletons. Sample: peripheral blood, taken after pregnancy. The receptors derive from a female donor with multiple sclerosis, enrolled in a pregnancy study.

This chain connects TRBV5-1 to TRBJ1-2; a possible D gene is TRBD1 (6 bases). This CDR3 contains 13 residues. Germline lookup yields CDR1 SGHRS and CDR2 YFSETQ. V was trimmed by 1 base and J by 5 bases, leaving 9 bases between them. CDR3 residues: CASSLRTDYGYTF. CDR3 nucleotides: TGCGCCAGCAGCTTGCGGACAGATTATGGCTACACCTTC.

The gene calls are TRBV19 and TRBJ2-7; no firm D call. Germline V gives CDR1 LNHDA, CDR2 SQIVND (reference sequence). V was trimmed by 4 bases and J by 4 bases, leaving 17 bases between them. The CDR3 loop spans 15 amino acids. CDR3 nucleotide sequence: TGTGCCAGTAGTACACAGCCTACGATCTCATACGAGCAGTACTTC. It is translated as CASSTQPTISYEQYF. The whole variable domain, filled in from reference TRBV19 and TRBJ2-7, reads DGGITQSPKYLFRKEGQNVTLSCEQNLNHDAMYWYRQDPGQGLRLIYYSQIVNDFQKGDIAEGYSVSREKKESFPLTVTSAQKNPTAFYLCASSTQPTISYEQYFGPGTRLTVT.

The CDR3 here is CASSLSLAGSTDTQYF. CDR3 nucleotide sequence: TGCGCCAGCAGCTTGTCTCTAGCGGGGAGCACAGATACGCAGTATTTT. The rearrangement uses TRBV5-1 and TRBJ2-3, with TRBD2 identical over 9 bases. This CDR3 has 16 residues. CDR1 is SGHRS and CDR2 is YFSETQ in the germline V gene. Trimming took 1 base from V and 0 from J; bases not matched to a gene: 3.

The sample holds a few counts of this clone. The gene calls are TRBV29-1 and TRBJ2-5; 7 nucleotides line up with TRBD2. The CDR3 is 12 residues long. Germline V CDR1 and CDR2: SQVTM, ANQGSEA. Trimming removed 6 bases from V and 5 bases from J; junction bases left unmatched: 6. The CDR3 DNA is TGCAGCGTGGCAAGCGGGGAGGAGACCCAGTACTTC. This codes for CSVASGEETQYF.

The chain carries TRBV9 and TRBJ2-1; 11 nucleotides agree with TRBD2. CDR1 and CDR2 (germline): SGDLS, YYNGEE. The CDR3 is 16 amino acids. Losses at the gene ends were 2 bases for V and 5 bases for J; bases not matched to a gene: 6. The CDR3 DNA is TGTGCCAGCAGCGTCATTACTAGCGGGGGTAACAATGAGCAGTTCTTC. Translation gives CASSVITSGGNNEQFF.

The chain links TRBV5-6 to TRBJ2-1; no clear D. Germline assignment: CDR1 SGHDT and CDR2 YYEEEE. The germline V and J ends were trimmed by 0 bases and 6 bases, with 7 bases remaining between them. The CDR3 covers 13 residues. This CDR3 reads CASSLGQSNEQFF. The DNA for the CDR3 is TGTGCCAGCAGCTTGGGTCAGTCCAATGAGCAGTTCTTC.

This rearrangement joins TRBV29-1 to TRBJ1-5; 7 nucleotides align to TRBD1. The CDR3 extends over 15 amino acids. Germline-derived CDR1 and CDR2 are SQVTM and ANQGSEA. The V gene end was trimmed by 0 bases and the J gene end by 3 bases; junction bases not matched to a gene: 5. The CDR3 region has the DNA TGCAGCGTTGAAGAAACAGGGGAACCCAATCAGCCCCAGCATTTT. It translates to CSVEETGEPNQPQHF.

This clone was observed a handful of times. V and J are TRBV10-3 and TRBJ2-7, with 7 bases aligning to TRBD2. Germline V gives CDR1 ENHRY, CDR2 SYGVKD. J was trimmed by 6 bases and V by 6 bases; bases with no gene match: 11. CDR3 size: 14 residues. The CDR3 protein is CAIRLRESSSEQYF. The CDR3 region has the DNA TGTGCCATCAGACTGCGGGAGAGCTCCAGCGAGCAGTACTTC.

The chain is built from TRBV7-8 and TRBJ2-3; 10 nucleotides match TRBD2. Germline CDR1 and CDR2: SGHVS and FQNEAQ. CDR3 length: 15 amino acids. With V trimmed by 3 bases and J by 4 bases, 4 bases remained unmatched. CDR3 sequence reads: CASSFLAGGADTQYF. CDR3 DNA sequence: TGTGCCAGCAGCTTTTTAGCGGGAGGCGCAGATACGCAGTATTTT.

The chain couples TRBV12-5 to TRBJ1-2; the D gene is possibly TRBD1 (5 bases). From germline, CDR1 is LGHNT and CDR2 FRNRAP. Trimming left V 5 bases short and J 5 bases short, with 18 bases between. This CDR3 is 15 amino acids long. The CDR3 DNA follows: TGTGCTAGTGGTCCCCCGGGGGAGAGGAGGTATGGCTACACCTTC. Protein sequence: CASGPPGERRYGYTF.

V is TRBV30 and J is TRBJ1-1; possible D gene TRBD1, 6 bases. With 7 bases removed from V and 11 bases from J, the gap between germline ends came to 17 bases. Germline V gene lookup returns CDR1 GTSNPN and CDR2 SVGIG (reference sequence). This CDR3 spans 11 amino acids. The CDR3 DNA reads TGTGCCTTACGGGACAATATCGAGGCTTTCTTT. Protein: CALRDNIEAFF.

The V call is TRBV18, the J call TRBJ2-7; perhaps TRBD1 as D (6 bases). Germline CDR1 is KGHSH and CDR2 is LQKENI. Trimming stripped 3 bases from V and 2 bases from J, with 14 bases between. CDR3 size: 15 residues. The CDR3 region is CASSPSPAGAYEQYF. CDR3 in DNA: TGTGCCAGCTCACCTTCCCCGGCAGGGGCCTACGAGCAGTACTTC.

The genes are TRBV4-2 and TRBJ2-1; 9 positions match TRBD2. The junction had 9 bases not matched to a gene; V was cut back by 0 bases and J by 15 bases. Germline assignment: CDR1 LGHNA and CDR2 YNFKEQ. The CDR3 runs to 14 residues. This CDR3 reads CASSQDRAGGSRFF. As DNA, the CDR3 is TGTGCCAGCAGCCAAGATCGGGCGGGGGGGAGTAGGTTCTTC.

The chain carries TRBV25-1 and TRBJ2-1; TRBD2 agrees at 8 bases. CDR3 size: 15 residues. Germline V gene sequence: CDR1 MGHDK, CDR2 SYGVNS. Trimming removed 4 bases from V and 4 bases from J; junction bases left unmatched: 6. CDR3 protein: CASSAFAGGYNEQFF. CDR3 nucleotides: TGTGCCAGCAGTGCCTTCGCGGGGGGTTACAATGAGCAGTTCTTC.

The J gene is TRBJ1-2, the V gene TRBV6-5, with D perhaps matching TRBD1 (5 bases). This CDR3 contains 15 residues. In germline, CDR1 is MNHEY, CDR2 SVGAGI. V lost 1 base, J lost 3 bases, and 12 bases lay in between. CDR3 amino acids: CASSYWKGVDYGYTF. DNA for the CDR3: TGTGCCAGCAGTTACTGGAAAGGGGTTGACTATGGCTACACCTTC.

The J gene is TRBJ2-2, the V gene TRBV30; 8 nucleotides align to TRBD2. The CDR3 consists of 16 residues. Germline V gives CDR1 GTSNPN, CDR2 SVGIG (reference sequence). The trim removed 4 bases at V and 2 bases at J, leaving 9 bases unmatched. CDR3 in DNA: TGTGCCTGGATTAGAAGCGGGAGACTTAACACCGGGGAGCTGTTTTTT. This gives the protein CAWIRSGRLNTGELFF.

The chain employs TRBV7-6 and TRBJ1-1; TRBD1 might be the D (5 bases). This CDR3 is 14 amino acids long. Trimming removed 1 base at V and 1 base at J, with 7 bases between. In germline, CDR1 is SGHVS, CDR2 FNYEAQ. The CDR3 here is CASSLVGGNTEAFF. The CDR3 region has the DNA TGTGCCAGCAGCTTAGTCGGGGGGAACACTGAAGCTTTCTTT.

This clone was seen once. CDR3 residues: CASSIVGSEQFF. As DNA, the CDR3 is TGTGCCAGTAGTATCGTGGGGAGTGAGCAGTTCTTC. This chain connects TRBV19 to TRBJ2-1; a possible D gene is TRBD2 (5 bases). With 3 bases removed from V and 9 bases from J, the gap between germline ends came to 9 bases. Germline CDR1 LNHDA, CDR2 SQIVND (reference sequence). The CDR3 covers 12 residues.

The chain links TRBV6-5 to TRBJ1-1; TRBD1 agrees at 10 bases. V shed 4 bases, J shed 8 bases, and the junction held 10 bases outside the gene matches. The CDR3 is 15 amino acids. In germline, CDR1 is MNHEY, CDR2 SVGAGI. CDR3 protein: CASSFGGTGVREAFF. The CDR3 nucleotides are TGTGCCAGCAGTTTTGGCGGGACAGGGGTTCGAGAAGCTTTCTTT.

This chain connects TRBV12-5 to TRBJ2-1; 11 bases are a match to TRBD2. The CDR3 runs to 21 residues. Germline assignment: CDR1 LGHNT and CDR2 FRNRAP. J lost 5 bases, V lost 0 bases, and 18 bases had no gene match. The CDR3 DNA reads TGTGCTAGTGGTTTGGTACTGGGACTAGCGGAACATAAATCGCCTAACAATGAGCAGTTCTTC. Translated: CASGLVLGLAEHKSPNNEQFF. Supplemented by reference TRBV12-5 and TRBJ2-1, the full variable domain reads DARVTQTPRHKVTEMGQEVTMRCQPILGHNTVFWYRQTMMQGLELLAYFRNRAPLDDSGMPKDRFSAEMPDATLATLKIQPSEPRDSAVYFCASGLVLGLAEHKSPNNEQFFGPGTRLTVL.